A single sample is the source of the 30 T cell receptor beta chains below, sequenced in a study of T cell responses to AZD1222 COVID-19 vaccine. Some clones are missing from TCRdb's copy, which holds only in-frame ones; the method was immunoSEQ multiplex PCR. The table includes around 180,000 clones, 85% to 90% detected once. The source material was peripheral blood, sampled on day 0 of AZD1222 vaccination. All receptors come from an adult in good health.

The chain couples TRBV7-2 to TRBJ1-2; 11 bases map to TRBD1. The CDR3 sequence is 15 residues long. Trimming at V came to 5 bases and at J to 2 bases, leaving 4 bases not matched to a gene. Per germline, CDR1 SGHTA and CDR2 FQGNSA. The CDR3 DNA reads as TGTGCCAGCAGCACCCGGACAGGGGGCAACTATGGCTACACCTTC. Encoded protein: CASSTRTGGNYGYTF.

The chain's CDR3 is CASSFGSNTQYF. The CDR3 DNA reads as TGTGCCAGCAGTTTTGGCTCTAATACGCAGTATTTT. The chain carries TRBV28 and TRBJ2-3; no definite D call. CDR1 is MDHEN, CDR2 SYDVKM, per germline. Trimming took off 3 bases at V and 7 bases at J, with 8 bases between the two ends. The CDR3 is 12 residues long.

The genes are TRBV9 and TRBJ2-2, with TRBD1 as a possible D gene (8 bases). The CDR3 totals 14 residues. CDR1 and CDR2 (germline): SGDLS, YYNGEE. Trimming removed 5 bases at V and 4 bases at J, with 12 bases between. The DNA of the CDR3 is TGTGCCAGCAGAGCGGGACAGGCCACCGGGGAGCTGTTTTTT. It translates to CASRAGQATGELFF.

This CDR3 reads CASTLTPGLAVGETQYF. CDR3 bases: TGTGCCAGCACCCTCACCCCGGGACTAGCGGTCGGAGAGACCCAGTACTTC. The gene calls are TRBV28 and TRBJ2-5, with TRBD2 matching over 11 bases. This CDR3 has 17 amino acids. Looked up from germline, CDR1 is MDHEN and CDR2 is SYDVKM. The trim removed 7 bases at V and 4 bases at J, leaving 14 bases unmatched.

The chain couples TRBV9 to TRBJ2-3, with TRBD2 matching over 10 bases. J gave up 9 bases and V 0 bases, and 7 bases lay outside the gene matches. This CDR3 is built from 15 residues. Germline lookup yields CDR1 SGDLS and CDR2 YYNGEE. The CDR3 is CASSVGEGTSDTQYF. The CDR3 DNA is TGTGCCAGCAGCGTAGGTGAGGGGACTAGCGACACGCAGTATTTT.

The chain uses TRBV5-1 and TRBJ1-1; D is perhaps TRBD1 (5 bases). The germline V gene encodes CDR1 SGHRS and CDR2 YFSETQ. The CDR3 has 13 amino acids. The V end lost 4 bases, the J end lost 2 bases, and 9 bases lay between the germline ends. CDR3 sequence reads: CASSQGANTEAFF. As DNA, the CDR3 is TGCGCCAGCAGCCAGGGAGCAAACACTGAAGCTTTCTTT.

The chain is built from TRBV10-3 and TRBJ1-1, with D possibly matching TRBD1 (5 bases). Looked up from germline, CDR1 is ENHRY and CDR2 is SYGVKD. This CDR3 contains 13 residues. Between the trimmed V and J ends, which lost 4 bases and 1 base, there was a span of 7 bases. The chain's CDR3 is CAISARENTEAFF. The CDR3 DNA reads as TGTGCCATCAGTGCCAGGGAGAACACTGAAGCTTTCTTT.

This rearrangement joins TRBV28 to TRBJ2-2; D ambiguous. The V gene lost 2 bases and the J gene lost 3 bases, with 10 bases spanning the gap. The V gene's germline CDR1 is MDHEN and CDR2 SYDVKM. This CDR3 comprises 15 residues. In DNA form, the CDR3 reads TGTGCCAGCAGTTTAGGTGGGCCGGACACCGGGGAGCTGTTTTTT. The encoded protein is CASSLGGPDTGELFF.

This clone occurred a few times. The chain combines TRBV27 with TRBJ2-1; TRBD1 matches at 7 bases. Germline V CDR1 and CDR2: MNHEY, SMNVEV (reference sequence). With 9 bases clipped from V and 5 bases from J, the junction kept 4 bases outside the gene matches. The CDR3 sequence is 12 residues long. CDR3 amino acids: CARWTGDNEQFF. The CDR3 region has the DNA TGTGCCAGATGGACAGGCGACAATGAGCAGTTCTTC.

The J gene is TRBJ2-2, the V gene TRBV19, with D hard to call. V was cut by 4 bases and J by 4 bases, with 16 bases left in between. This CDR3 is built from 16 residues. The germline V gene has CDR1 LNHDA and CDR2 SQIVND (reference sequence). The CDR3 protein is CASSTLRGDGTGELFF. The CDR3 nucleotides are TGTGCCAGTAGTACCTTGCGCGGAGATGGCACCGGGGAGCTGTTTTTT.

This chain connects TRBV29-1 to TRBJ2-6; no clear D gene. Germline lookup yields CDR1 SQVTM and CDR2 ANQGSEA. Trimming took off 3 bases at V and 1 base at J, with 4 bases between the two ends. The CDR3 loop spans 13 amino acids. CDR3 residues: CSVDGSGANVLTF. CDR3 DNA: TGCAGCGTTGACGGGTCTGGGGCCAACGTCCTGACTTTC.

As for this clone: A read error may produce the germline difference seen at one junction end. CDR3 sequence: CASSEGPPGQGNEQFF. CDR3 DNA sequence: TGTGCCAGCAGCGAAGGGCCGCCGGGACAGGGGAATGAGCAGTTCTTC. The chain employs TRBV6-1 and TRBJ2-1; TRBD1 aligns across 10 bases. This CDR3 contains 16 residues. The germline V gene has CDR1 MNHNS and CDR2 SASEGT.

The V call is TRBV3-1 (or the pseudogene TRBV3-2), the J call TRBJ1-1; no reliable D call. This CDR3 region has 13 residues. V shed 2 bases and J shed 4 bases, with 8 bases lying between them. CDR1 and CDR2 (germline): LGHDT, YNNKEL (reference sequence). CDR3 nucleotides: TGTGCCAGCAGCCAATTGTCGGGCACTGAAGCTTTCTTT. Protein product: CASSQLSGTEAFF.

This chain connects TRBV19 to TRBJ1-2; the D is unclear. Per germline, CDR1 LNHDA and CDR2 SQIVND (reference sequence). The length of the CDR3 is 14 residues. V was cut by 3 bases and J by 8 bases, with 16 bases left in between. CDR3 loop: CASSMDQRFGGYTF. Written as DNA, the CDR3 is TGTGCCAGTAGTATGGACCAGAGGTTCGGGGGCTACACCTTC.

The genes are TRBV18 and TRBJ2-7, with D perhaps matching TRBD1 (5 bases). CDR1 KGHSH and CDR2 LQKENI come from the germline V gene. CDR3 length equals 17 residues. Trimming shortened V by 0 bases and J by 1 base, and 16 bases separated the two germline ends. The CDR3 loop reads CASSPPVGAQGSYEQYF. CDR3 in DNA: TGTGCCAGCTCACCACCGGTTGGTGCGCAGGGTTCCTACGAGCAGTACTTC.

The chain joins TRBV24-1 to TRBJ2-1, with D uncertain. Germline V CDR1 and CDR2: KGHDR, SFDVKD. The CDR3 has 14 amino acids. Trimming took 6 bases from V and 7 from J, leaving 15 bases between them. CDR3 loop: CATSSRRRSNEQFF. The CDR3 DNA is TGTGCCACCAGTTCCCGTAGGCGGTCAAATGAGCAGTTCTTC.

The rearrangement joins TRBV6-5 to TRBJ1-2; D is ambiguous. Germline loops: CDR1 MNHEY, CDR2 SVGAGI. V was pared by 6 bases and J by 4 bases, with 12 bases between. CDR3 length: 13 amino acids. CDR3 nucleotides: TGTGCCAGCAGGGCACCCTCGGGCTATGGCTACACCTTC. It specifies CASRAPSGYGYTF.

CDR3: CSVEVAPTNGYTF. Written as DNA, the CDR3 is TGCAGCGTTGAAGTGGCACCGACGAATGGCTACACCTTC. The chain employs TRBV29-1 and TRBJ1-2; D gene ambiguous. V was clipped by 1 base and J by 6 bases, with 12 bases between them. This CDR3 comprises 13 residues. Germline CDR1 SQVTM, CDR2 ANQGSEA.

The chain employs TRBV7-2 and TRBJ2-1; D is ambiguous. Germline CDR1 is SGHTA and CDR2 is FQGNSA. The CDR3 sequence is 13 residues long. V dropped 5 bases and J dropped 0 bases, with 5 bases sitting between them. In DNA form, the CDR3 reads TGTGCCAGCAGCCCGTCCTCCTACAATGAGCAGTTCTTC. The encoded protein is CASSPSSYNEQFF.

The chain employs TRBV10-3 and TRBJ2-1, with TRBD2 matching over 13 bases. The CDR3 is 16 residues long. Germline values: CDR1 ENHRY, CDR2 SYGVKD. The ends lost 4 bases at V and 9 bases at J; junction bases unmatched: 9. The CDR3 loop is CAISASGTSGKGEQFF. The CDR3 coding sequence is TGTGCCATCAGTGCTTCCGGGACTAGCGGGAAAGGTGAGCAGTTCTTC.

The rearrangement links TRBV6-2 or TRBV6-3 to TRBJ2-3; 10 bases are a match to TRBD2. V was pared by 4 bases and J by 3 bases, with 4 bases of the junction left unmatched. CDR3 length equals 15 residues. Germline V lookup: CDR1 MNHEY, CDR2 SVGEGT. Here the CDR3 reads CASSFKRGGTDTQYF. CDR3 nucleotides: TGTGCCAGCAGTTTCAAGCGGGGGGGGACAGATACGCAGTATTTT.

The CDR3 sequence is CASRLHATNEKLFF. The CDR3, as DNA: TGTGCCAGCAGATTACACGCAACTAATGAAAAACTGTTTTTT. The gene calls are TRBV7-2 and TRBJ1-4; D not certain. V was trimmed by 6 bases and J by 0 bases, leaving 8 bases between them. The CDR3 totals 14 residues. The germline V gene encodes CDR1 SGHTA and CDR2 FQGNSA.

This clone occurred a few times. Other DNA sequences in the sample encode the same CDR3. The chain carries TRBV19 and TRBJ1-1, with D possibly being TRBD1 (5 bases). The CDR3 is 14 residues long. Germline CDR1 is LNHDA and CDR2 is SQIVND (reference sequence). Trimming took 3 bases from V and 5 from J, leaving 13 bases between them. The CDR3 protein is CASSIREKGTEAFF. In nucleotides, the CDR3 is TGTGCCAGTAGTATTCGGGAAAAGGGGACTGAAGCTTTCTTT.

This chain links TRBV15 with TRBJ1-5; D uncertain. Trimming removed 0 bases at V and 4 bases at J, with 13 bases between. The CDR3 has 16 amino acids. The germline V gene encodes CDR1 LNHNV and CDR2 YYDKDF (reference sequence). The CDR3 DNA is TGTGCCACCAGCAGAGATCGAGGCGACAATAATCAGCCCCAGCATTTT. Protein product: CATSRDRGDNNQPQHF.

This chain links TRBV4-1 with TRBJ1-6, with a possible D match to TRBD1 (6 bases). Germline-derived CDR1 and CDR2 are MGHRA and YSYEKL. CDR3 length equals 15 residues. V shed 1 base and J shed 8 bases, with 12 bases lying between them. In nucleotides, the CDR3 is TGCGCCAGCAGCCAAGTTTCAGGGGAGGATTCACCCCTCCACTTT. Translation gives CASSQVSGEDSPLHF.

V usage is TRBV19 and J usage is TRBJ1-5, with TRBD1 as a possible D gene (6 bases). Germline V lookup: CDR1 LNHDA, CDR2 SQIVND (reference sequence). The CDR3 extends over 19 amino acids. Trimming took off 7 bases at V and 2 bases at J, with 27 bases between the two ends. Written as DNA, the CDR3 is TGTGCCAGTACCAATTGGGTGGCAGGGGAGATAGGTGGCAATCAGCCCCAGCATTTT. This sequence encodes CASTNWVAGEIGGNQPQHF. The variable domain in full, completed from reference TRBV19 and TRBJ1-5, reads DGGITQSPKYLFRKEGQNVTLSCEQNLNHDAMYWYRQDPGQGLRLIYYSQIVNDFQKGDIAEGYSVSREKKESFPLTVTSAQKNPTAFYLCASTNWVAGEIGGNQPQHFGDGTRLSIL.

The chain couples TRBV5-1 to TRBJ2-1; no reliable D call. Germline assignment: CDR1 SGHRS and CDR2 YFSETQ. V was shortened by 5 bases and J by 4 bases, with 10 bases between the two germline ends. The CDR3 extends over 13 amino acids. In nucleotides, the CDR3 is TGCGCCAGCAGGGGCAGTGAATACAATGAGCAGTTCTTC. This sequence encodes CASRGSEYNEQFF.

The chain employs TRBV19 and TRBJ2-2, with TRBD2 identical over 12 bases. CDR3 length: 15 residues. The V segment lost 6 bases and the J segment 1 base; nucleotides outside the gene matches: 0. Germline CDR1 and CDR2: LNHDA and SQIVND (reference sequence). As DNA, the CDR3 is TGTGCCAGTAGACTAGCGGGAGGGAACACCGGGGAGCTGTTTTTT. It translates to CASRLAGGNTGELFF.

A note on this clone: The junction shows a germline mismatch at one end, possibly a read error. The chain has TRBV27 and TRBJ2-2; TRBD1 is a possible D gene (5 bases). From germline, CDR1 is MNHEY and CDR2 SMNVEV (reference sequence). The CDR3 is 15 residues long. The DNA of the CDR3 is TGTGCCGGCAGTTTCAGACAGCAGAACACCGGGGAGCTGTTTTTT. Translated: CAGSFRQQNTGELFF.

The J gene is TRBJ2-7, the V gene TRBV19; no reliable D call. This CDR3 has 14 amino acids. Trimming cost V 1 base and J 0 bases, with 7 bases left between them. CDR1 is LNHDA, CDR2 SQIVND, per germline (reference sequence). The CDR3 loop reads CASSIGYSSYEQYF. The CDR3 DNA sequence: TGTGCCAGTAGTATAGGTTATAGCTCCTACGAGCAGTACTTC.